This TCR beta chain was identified in a study of T-cell memory formation after mild COVID-19. The CDR3 sequence is 17 residues long. Germline V lookup: CDR1 DFQATT, CDR2 SNEGSKA (reference sequence). V was clipped by 0 bases and J by 0 bases; unmatched bases: 5. Points on this clonotype: Its antigen is unknown.

TCRdb reprocessed the 5' RACE reads via MiXCR and lists one record per CDR3 protein. The sample records over 300,000 distinct CDR3 sequences, 20% being singletons. The study, taken as a whole, reports: Pre-infection memory carried some responding clones, suggesting that cross-reactive memory joined. Largely, contracting CD4+ clones fell within CM and EM, and contracting CD8+ clones within EMRA.

The rearrangement links TRBV20-1 to TRBJ1-6; 7 bases agree with TRBD1. Sequencing input: PBMCs or a T cell subset sorted from them (not recorded which). This TCR came from a man between 18 and 35 years old who had mild COVID-19 (a few samples of this study predate the infection). Cell type and time point are not known. As DNA, the CDR3 is TGCAGTGCTAGAGATCAGGACAGGAGCTCCTATAATTCACCCCTCCACTTT. Translating gives CSARDQDRSSYNSPLHF.